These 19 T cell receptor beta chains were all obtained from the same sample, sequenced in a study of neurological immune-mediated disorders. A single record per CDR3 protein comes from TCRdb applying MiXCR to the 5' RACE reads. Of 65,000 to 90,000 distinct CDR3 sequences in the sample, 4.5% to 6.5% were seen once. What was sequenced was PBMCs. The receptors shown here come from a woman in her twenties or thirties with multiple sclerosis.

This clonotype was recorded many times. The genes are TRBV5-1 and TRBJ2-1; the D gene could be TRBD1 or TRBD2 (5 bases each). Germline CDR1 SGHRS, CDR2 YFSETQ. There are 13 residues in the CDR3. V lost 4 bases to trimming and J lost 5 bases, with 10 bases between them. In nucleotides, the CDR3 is TGCGCCAGCAGCCTGGGACGCGACAATGAGCAGTTCTTC. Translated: CASSLGRDNEQFF.

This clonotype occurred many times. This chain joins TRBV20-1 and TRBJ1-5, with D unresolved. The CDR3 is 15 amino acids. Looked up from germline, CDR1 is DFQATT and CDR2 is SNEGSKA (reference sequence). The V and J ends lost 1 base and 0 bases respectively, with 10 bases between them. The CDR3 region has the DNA TGCAGTGCTAGAGTGGTGGGGTCTAGCAATCAGCCCCAGCATTTT. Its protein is CSARVVGSSNQPQHF.

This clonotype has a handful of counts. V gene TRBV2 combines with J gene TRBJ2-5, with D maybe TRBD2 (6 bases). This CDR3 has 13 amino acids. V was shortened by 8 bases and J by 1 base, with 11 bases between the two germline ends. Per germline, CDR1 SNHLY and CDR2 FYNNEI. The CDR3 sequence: CASWRVGQETQYF. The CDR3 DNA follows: TGTGCCAGCTGGAGGGTTGGCCAAGAGACCCAGTACTTC.

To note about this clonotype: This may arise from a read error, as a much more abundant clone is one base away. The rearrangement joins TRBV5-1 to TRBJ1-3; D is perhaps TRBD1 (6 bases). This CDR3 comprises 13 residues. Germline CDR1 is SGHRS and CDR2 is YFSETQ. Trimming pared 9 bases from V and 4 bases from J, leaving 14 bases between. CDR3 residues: CANRTGGGNTIYF. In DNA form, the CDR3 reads TGCGCCAACAGAACGGGGGGCGGAAACACCATATATTTT. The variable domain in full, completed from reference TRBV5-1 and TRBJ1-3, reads KAGVTQTPRYLIKTRGQQVTLSCSPISGHRSVSWYQQTPGQGLQFLFEYFSETQRNKGNFPGRFSGRQFSNSRSEMNVSTLELGDSALYLCANRTGGGNTIYFGEGSWLTVV.

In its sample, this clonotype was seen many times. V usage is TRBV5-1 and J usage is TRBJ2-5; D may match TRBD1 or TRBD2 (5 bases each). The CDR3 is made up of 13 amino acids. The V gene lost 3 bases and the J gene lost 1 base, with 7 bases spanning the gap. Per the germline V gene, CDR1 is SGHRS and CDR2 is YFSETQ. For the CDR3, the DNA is TGCGCCAGCAGCTCCGGGACCCAAGAGACCCAGTACTTC. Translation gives CASSSGTQETQYF.

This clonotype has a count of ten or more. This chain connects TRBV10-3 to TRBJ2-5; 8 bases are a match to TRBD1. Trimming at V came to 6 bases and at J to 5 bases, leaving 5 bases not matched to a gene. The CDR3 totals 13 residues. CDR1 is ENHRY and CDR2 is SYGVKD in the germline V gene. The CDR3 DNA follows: TGTGCCATCAGAGACAGGGGTATCGAGACCCAGTACTTC. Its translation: CAIRDRGIETQYF.

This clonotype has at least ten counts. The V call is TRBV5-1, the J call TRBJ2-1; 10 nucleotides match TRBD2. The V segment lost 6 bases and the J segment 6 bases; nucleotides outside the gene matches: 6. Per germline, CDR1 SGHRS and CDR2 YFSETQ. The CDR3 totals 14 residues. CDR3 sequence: CASTEIAGGNEQFF. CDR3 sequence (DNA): TGCGCCAGCACCGAGATAGCGGGGGGCAATGAGCAGTTCTTC.

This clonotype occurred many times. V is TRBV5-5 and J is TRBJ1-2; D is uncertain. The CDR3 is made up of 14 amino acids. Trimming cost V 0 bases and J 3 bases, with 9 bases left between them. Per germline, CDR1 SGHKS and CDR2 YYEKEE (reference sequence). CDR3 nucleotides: TGTGCCAGCAGCTTGGACCCCGCCTACTATGGCTACACCTTC. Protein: CASSLDPAYYGYTF. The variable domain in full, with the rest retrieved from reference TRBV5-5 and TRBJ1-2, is DAGVTQSPTHLIKTRGQQVTLRCSPISGHKSVSWYQQVLGQGPQFIFQYYEKEERGRGNFPDRFSARQFPNYSSELNVNALLLGDSALYLCASSLDPAYYGYTFGSGTRLTVV.

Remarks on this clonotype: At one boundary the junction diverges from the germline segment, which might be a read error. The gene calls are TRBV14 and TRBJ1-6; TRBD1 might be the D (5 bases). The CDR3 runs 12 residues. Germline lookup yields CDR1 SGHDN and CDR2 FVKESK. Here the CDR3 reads CDSSRELSPLHF. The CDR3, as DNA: TGTGACAGCAGCAGGGAGTTGTCACCCCTCCACTTT. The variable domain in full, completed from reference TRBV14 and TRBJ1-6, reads EAGVTQFPSHSVIEKGQTVTLRCDPISGHDNLYWYRRVMGKEIKFLLHFVKESKQDESGMPNNRFLAERTGGTYSTLKVQPAELEDSGVYFCDSSRELSPLHFGNGTRLTVT.

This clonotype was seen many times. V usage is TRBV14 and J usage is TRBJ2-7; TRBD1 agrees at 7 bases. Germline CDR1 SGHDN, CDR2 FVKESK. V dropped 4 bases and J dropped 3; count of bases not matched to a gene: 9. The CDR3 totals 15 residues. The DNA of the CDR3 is TGTGCCAGCAGCCTATCCGGGACAGCTTTCTACGAGCAGTACTTC. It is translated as CASSLSGTAFYEQYF.

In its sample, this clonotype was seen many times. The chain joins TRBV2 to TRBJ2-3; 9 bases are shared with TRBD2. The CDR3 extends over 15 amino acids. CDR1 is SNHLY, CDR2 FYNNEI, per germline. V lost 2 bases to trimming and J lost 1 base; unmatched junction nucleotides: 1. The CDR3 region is CASSERLAGTDTQYF. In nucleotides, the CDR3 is TGTGCCAGCAGTGAACGACTAGCGGGCACAGATACGCAGTATTTT. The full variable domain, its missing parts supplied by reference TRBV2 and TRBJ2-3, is EPEVTQTPSHQVTQMGQEVILRCVPISNHLYFYWYRQILGQKVEFLVSFYNNEISEKSEIFDDQFSVERPDGSNFTLKIRSTKLEDSAMYFCASSERLAGTDTQYFGPGTRLTVL.

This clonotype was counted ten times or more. The CDR3 spells CASSRSFDTGFSYTF. CDR3 DNA sequence: TGTGCCAGCAGCCGAAGCTTTGATACAGGGTTTAGCTACACCTTC. The chain combines TRBV7-2 with TRBJ1-2; TRBD1 might be the D (6 bases). Germline CDR1 and CDR2: SGHTA and FQGNSA. The V and J ends lost 5 bases and 9 bases respectively, with 22 bases between them. The CDR3 runs 15 residues.

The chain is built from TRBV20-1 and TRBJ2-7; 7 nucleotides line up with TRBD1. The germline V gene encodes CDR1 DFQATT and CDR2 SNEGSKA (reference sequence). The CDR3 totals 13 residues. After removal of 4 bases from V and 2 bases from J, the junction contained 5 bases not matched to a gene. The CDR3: CSAKAQGAYEQYF. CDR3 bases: TGCAGTGCTAAGGCTCAGGGGGCCTACGAGCAGTACTTC.

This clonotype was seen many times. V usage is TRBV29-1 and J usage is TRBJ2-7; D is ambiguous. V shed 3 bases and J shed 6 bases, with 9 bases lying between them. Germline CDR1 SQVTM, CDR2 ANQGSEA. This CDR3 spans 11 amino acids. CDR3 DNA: TGCAGCGTTGATTTCTTCGGCGAGCAGTACGTC. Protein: CSVDFFGEQYV.

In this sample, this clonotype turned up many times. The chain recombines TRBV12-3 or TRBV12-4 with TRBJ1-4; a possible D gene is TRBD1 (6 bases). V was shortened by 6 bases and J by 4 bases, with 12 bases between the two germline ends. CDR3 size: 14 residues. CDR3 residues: CASSSTGVNEKLFF. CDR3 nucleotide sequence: TGTGCCAGCAGCTCGACAGGAGTTAATGAAAAACTGTTTTTT.

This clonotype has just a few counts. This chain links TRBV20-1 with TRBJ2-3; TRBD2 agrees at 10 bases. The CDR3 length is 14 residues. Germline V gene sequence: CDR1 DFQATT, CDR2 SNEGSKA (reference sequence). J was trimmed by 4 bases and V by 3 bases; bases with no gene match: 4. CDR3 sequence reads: CSASSSGRADTQYF. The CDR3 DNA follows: TGCAGTGCTAGTTCTAGCGGGAGAGCAGATACGCAGTATTTT.

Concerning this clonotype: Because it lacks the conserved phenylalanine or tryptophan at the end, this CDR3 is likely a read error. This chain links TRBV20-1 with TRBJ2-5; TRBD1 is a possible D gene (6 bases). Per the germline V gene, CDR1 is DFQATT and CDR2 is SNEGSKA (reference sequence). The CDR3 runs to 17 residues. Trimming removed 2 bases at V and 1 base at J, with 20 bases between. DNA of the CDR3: TGCAGTGCTAGACGGGCAGGGGCGGTTCGGAGCCAAGAGACCCAGTACAAC. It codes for CSARRAGAVRSQETQYN.

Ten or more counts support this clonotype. CDR3 in DNA: TGTGCCAGCAGCCAAGGACAGAACACTGAAGCTTTCTTT. Translating it yields CASSQGQNTEAFF. J is TRBJ1-1 and V is TRBV3-1; no clear D. V dropped 1 base and J dropped 1 base, with 4 bases sitting between them. This CDR3 comprises 13 residues. The V gene's germline CDR1 is LGHDT and CDR2 YNNKEL (reference sequence).

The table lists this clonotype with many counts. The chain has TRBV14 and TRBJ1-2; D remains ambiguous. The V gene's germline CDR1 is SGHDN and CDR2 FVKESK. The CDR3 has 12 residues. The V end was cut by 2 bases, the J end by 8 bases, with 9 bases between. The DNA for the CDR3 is TGTGCCAGCAGCCAACGCCTGGAGGGCTACACCTTC. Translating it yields CASSQRLEGYTF. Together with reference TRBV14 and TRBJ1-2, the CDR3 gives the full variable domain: EAGVTQFPSHSVIEKGQTVTLRCDPISGHDNLYWYRRVMGKEIKFLLHFVKESKQDESGMPNNRFLAERTGGTYSTLKVQPAELEDSGVYFCASSQRLEGYTFGSGTRLTVV.